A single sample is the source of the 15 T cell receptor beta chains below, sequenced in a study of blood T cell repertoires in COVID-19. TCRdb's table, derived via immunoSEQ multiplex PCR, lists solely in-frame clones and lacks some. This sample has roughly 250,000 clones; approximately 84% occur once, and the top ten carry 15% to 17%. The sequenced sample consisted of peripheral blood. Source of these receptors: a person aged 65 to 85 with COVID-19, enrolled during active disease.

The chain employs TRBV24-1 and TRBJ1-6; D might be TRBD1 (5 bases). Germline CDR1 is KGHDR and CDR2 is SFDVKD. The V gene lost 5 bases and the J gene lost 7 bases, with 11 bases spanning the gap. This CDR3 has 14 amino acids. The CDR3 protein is CATSGDGGNSPLHF. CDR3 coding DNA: TGTGCCACCAGTGGCGACGGGGGAAATTCACCCCTCCACTTT.

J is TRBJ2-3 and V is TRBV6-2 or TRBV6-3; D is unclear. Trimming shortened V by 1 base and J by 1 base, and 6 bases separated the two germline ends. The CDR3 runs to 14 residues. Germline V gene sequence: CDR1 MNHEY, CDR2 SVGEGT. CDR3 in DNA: TGTGCCAGCAGTTACTATACGGGCACAGATACGCAGTATTTT. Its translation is CASSYYTGTDTQYF.

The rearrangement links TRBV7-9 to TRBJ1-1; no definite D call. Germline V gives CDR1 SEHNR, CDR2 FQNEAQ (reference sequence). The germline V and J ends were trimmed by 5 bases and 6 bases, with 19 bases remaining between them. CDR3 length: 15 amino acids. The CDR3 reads CASSATAGSRAEAFF. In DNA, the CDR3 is TGTGCCAGCAGCGCAACAGCAGGTTCCCGCGCTGAAGCTTTCTTT.

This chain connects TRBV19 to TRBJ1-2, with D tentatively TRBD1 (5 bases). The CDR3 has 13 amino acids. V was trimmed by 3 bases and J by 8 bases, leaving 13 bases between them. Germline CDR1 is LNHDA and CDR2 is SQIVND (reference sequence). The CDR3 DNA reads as TGTGCCAGTAGTATCCGCGCGGGGGAGGGCTACACCTTC. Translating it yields CASSIRAGEGYTF.

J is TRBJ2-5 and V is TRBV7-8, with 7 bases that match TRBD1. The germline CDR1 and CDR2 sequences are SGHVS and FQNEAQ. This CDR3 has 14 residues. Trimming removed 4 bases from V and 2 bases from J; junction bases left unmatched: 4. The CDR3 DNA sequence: TGTGCCAGCAGCTCACCGACAGGGCAAGAGACCCAGTACTTC. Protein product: CASSSPTGQETQYF. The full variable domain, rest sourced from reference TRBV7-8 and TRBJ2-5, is GAGVSQSPRYKVAKRGQDVALRCDPISGHVSLFWYQQALGQGPEFLTYFQNEAQLDKSGLPSDRFFAERPEGSVSTLKIQRTQQEDSAVYLCASSSPTGQETQYFGPGTRLLVL.

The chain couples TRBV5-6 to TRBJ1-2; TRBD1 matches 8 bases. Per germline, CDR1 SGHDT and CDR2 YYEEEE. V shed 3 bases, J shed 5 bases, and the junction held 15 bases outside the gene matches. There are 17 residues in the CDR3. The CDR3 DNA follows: TGTGCCAGCAGCTCGTTGACAGGGGCCGACCCTTATTATGGCTACACCTTC. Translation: CASSSLTGADPYYGYTF.

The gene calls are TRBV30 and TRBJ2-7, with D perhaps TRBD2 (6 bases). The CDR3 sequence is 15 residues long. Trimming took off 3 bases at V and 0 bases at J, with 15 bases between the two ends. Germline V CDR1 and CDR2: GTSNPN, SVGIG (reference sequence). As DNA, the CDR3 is TGTGCCTGGAGCCCACCTAGCGTTAGCTCCTACGAGCAGTACTTC. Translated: CAWSPPSVSSYEQYF.

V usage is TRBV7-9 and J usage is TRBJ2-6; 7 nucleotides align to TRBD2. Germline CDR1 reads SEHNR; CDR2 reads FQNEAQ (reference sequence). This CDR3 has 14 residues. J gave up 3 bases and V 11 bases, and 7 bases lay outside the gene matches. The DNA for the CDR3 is TGTGCCCCCGATGGGAGGGTTGGGGCCAACGTCCTGACTTTC. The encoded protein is CAPDGRVGANVLTF.

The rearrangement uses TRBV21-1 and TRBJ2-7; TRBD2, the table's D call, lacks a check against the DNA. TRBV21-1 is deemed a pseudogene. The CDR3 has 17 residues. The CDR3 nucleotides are TGTGCCAGCAGCAAACCACCGTCTAGCGGAGTTGCCTACGAGCAGTACTTC. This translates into CASSKPPSSGVAYEQYF.

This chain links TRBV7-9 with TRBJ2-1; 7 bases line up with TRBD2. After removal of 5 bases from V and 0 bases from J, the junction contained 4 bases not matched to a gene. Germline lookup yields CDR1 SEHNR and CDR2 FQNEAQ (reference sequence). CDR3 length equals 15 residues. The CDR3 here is CASSRLAHSYNEQFF. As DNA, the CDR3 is TGTGCCAGCAGCAGACTAGCCCACTCCTACAATGAGCAGTTCTTC.

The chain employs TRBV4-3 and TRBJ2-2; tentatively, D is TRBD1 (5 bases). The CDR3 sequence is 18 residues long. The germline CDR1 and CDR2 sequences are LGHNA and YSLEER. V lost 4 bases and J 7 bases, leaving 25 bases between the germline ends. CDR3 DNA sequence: TGCGCCAGCAGCCTTAATAGTCCAGGGTTGATGGGTCGCGGGGAGCTGTTTTTT. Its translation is CASSLNSPGLMGRGELFF.

The CDR3 protein is CASSVDFRGTLLSEQYF. CDR3 DNA: TGTGCCAGCAGCGTAGATTTCAGGGGAACTCTCCTTAGCGAGCAGTACTTC. V usage is TRBV9 and J usage is TRBJ2-7; D perhaps matches TRBD1 (6 bases). Germline V gene data show CDR1 as SGDLS and CDR2 as YYNGEE. Trimming left V 0 bases short and J 6 bases short, with 22 bases between. CDR3 length equals 17 residues. The full variable domain, in which reference TRBV9 and TRBJ2-7 provide the parts outside the CDR3, is DSGVTQTPKHLITATGQRVTLRCSPRSGDLSVYWYQQSLDQGLQFLIQYYNGEERAKGNILERFSAQQFPDLHSELNLSSLELGDSALYFCASSVDFRGTLLSEQYFGPGTRLTVT.

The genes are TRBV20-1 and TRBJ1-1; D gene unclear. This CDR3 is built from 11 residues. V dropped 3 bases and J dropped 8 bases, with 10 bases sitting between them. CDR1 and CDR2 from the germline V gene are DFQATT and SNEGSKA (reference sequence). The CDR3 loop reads CSARRAAEAFF. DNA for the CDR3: TGCAGTGCTAGGCGGGCCGCAGAAGCTTTCTTT.

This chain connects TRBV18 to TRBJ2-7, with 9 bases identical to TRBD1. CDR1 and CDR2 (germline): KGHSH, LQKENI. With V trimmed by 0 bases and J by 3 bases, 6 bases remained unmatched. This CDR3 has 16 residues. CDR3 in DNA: TGTGCCAGCTCACCACCTAACGGACAGGGGTACTACGAGCAGTACTTC. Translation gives CASSPPNGQGYYEQYF.

CDR3 protein: CASSSGQGRGYGYTF. The DNA for the CDR3 is TGTGCCAGCAGTTCGGGACAGGGGAGAGGCTATGGCTACACCTTC. The rearrangement joins TRBV28 to TRBJ1-2, with 10 nucleotides matching TRBD1. V lost 4 bases to trimming and J lost 4 bases; unmatched junction nucleotides: 6. CDR3 length: 15 amino acids. Germline CDR1 MDHEN, CDR2 SYDVKM.